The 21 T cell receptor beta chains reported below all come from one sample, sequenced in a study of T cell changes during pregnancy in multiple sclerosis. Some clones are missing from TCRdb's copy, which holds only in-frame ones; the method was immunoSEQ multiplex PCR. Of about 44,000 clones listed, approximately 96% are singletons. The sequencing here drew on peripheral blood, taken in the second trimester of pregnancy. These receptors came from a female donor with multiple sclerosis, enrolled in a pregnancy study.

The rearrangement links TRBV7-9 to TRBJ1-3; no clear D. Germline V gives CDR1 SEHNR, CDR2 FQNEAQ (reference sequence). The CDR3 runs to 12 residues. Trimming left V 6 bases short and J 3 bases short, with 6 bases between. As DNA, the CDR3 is TGTGCCAGCAGTTCCATTGGAAACACCATATATTTT. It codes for CASSSIGNTIYF.

CDR3 DNA sequence: TGTGCCAGCAGCTTGGTCGGGACAGGGGGTCGTGAGCAGTTCTTC. Amino acid sequence: CASSLVGTGGREQFF. The chain combines TRBV5-5 with TRBJ2-1, with TRBD1 identical over 11 bases. J lost 9 bases, V lost 0 bases, and 5 bases had no gene match. CDR1 and CDR2 from the germline V gene are SGHKS and YYEKEE (reference sequence). The CDR3 covers 15 residues.

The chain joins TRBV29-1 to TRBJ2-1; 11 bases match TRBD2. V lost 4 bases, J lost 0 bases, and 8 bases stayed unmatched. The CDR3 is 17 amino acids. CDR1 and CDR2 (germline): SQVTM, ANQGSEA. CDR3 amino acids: CSVVGLAGGHSYNEQFF. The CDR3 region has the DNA TGCAGCGTTGTGGGGCTAGCGGGAGGACACTCCTACAATGAGCAGTTCTTC.

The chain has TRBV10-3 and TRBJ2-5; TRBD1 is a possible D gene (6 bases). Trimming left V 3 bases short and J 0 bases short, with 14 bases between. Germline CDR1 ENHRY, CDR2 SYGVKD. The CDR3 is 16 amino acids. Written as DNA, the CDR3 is TGTGCCATCAGTGAAGGGCGAGGGACATACCAAGAGACCCAGTACTTC. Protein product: CAISEGRGTYQETQYF.

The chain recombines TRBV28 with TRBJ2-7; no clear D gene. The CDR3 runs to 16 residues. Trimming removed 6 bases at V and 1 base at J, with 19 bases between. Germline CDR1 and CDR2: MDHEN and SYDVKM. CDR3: CASRLPPGSPSYEQYF. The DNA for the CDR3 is TGTGCCAGCAGATTACCCCCCGGGTCTCCTTCCTACGAGCAGTACTTC.

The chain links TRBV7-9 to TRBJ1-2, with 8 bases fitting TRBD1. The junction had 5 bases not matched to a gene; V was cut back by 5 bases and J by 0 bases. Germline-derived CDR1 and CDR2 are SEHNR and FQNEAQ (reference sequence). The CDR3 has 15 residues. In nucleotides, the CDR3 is TGTGCCAGCAGCACCTGGACAGGGCCTAACTATGGCTACACCTTC. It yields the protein CASSTWTGPNYGYTF.

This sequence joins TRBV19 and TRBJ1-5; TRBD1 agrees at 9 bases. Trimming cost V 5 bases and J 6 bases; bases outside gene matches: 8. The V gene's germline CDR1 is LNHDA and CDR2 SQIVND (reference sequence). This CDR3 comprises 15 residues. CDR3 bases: TGTGCCAGTAGTCCCGGGACAGGGCTAATTCAGCCCCAGCATTTT. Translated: CASSPGTGLIQPQHF.

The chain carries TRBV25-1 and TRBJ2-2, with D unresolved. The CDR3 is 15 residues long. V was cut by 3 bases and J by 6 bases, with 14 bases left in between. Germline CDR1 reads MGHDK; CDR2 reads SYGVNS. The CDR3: CASSDYTHEAGELFF. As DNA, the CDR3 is TGTGCCAGCAGTGATTATACACATGAGGCCGGGGAGCTGTTTTTT.

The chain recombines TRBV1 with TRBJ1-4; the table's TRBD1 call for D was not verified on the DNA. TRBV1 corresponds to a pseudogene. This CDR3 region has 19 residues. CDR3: CTSSEVLSSQGAKNEKLFF. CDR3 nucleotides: TGCACCAGCAGCGAGGTCTTGTCGTCGCAGGGGGCGAAAAATGAAAAACTGTTTTTT.

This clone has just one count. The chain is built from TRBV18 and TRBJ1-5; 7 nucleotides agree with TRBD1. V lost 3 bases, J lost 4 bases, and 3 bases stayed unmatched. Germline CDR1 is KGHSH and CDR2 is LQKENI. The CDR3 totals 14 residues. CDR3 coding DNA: TGTGCCAGCTCACCGCAGACAGGGAATCAGCCCCAGCATTTT. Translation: CASSPQTGNQPQHF.

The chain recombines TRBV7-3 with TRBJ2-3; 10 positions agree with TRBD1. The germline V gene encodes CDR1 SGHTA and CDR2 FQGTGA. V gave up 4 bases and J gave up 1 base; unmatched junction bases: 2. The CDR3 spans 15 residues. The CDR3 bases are TGTGCCAGCAGCTCCGGGACAGGGGGCACAGATACGCAGTATTTT. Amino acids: CASSSGTGGTDTQYF.

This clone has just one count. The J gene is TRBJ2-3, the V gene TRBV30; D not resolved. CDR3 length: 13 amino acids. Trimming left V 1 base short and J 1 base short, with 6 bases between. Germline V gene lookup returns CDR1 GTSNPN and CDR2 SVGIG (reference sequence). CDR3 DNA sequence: TGTGCCTGGAGTGGCGTGGGCACAGATACGCAGTATTTT. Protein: CAWSGVGTDTQYF. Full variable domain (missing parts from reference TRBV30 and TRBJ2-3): SQTIHQWPATLVQPVGSPLSLECTVEGTSNPNLYWYRQAAGRGLQLLFYSVGIGQISSEVPQNLSASRPQDRQFILSSKKLLLSDSGFYLCAWSGVGTDTQYFGPGTRLTVL.

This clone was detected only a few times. The chain's CDR3 is CASSMLFWRGQLDEQFF. The CDR3 DNA sequence: TGTGCCAGTAGTATGCTCTTCTGGCGGGGTCAACTCGATGAGCAGTTCTTC. The V and J genes are TRBV19 and TRBJ2-1, with D perhaps matching TRBD2 (6 bases). CDR1 LNHDA and CDR2 SQIVND come from the germline V gene (reference sequence). Trimming left V 3 bases short and J 8 bases short, with 23 bases between. The CDR3 contains 17 residues.

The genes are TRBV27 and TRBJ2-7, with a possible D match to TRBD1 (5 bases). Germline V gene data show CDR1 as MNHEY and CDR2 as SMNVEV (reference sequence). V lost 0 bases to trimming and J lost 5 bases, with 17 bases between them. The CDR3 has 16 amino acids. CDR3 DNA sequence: TGTGCCAGCAGTTTATCCCAAAGCCAGGGCGTTGACGAGCAGTACTTC. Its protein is CASSLSQSQGVDEQYF.

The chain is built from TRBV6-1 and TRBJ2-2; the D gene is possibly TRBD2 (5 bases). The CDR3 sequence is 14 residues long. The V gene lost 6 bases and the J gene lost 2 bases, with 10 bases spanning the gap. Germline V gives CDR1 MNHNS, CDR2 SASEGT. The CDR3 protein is CASSVRDNTGELFF. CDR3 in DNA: TGTGCCAGCAGCGTCCGGGATAACACCGGGGAGCTGTTTTTT.

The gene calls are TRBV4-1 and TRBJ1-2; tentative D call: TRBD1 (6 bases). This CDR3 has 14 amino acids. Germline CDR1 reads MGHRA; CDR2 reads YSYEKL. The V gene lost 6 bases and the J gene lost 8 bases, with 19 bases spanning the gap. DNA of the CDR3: TGCGCCAGCAGTAACCCGACAGGTTTTGGAGGCTACACCTTC. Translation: CASSNPTGFGGYTF.

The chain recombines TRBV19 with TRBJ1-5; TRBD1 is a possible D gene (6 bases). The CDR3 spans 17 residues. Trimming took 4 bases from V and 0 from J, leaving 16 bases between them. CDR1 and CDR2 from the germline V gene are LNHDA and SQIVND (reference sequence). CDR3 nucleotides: TGTGCCAGTAGTACGACAGGAAGGGGCTATAGCAATCAGCCCCAGCATTTT. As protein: CASSTTGRGYSNQPQHF.

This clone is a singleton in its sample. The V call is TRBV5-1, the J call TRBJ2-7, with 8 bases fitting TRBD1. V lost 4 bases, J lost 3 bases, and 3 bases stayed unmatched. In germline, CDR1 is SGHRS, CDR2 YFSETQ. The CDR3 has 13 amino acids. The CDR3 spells CASSRGQDYEQYF. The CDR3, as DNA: TGCGCCAGCAGCAGGGGACAGGACTACGAGCAGTACTTC.

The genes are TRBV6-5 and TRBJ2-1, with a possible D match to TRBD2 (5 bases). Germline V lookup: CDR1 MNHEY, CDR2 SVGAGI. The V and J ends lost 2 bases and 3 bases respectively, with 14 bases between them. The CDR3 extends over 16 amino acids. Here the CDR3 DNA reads TGTGCCAGCAGTTACAGCCGTGGACTTGGCTACAATGAGCAGTTCTTC. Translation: CASSYSRGLGYNEQFF.

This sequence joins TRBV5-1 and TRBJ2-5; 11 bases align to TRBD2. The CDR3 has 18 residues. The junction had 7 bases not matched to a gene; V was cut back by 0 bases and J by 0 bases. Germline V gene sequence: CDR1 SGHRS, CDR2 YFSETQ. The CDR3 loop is CASSLVGLAVGYQETQYF. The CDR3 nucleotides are TGCGCCAGCAGCTTGGTGGGACTAGCGGTCGGGTACCAAGAGACCCAGTACTTC.

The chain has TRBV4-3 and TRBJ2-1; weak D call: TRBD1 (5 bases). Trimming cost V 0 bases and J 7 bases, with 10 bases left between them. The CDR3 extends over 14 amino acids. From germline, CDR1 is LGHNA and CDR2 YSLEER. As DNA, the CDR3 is TGCGCCAGCAGCCAAGACAGGGTTCTAAATGAGCAGTTCTTC. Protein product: CASSQDRVLNEQFF.